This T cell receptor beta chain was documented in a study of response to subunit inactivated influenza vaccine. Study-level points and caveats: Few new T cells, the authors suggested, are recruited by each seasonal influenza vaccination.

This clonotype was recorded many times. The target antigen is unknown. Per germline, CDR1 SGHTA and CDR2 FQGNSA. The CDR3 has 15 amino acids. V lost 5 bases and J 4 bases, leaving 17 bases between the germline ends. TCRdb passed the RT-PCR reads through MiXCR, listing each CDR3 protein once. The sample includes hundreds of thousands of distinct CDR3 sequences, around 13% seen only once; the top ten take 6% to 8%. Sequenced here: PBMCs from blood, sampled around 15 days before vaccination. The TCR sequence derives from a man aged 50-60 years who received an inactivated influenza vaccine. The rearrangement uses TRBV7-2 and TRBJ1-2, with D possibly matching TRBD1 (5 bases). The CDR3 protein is CASSNLRPGTYGYTF. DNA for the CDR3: TGTGCCAGCAGCAATCTTCGGCCAGGGACCTATGGCTACACCTTC.